One sample yielded the 20 T cell receptor beta chains listed below, sequenced in a study of cytomegalovirus exposure and HLA in healthy donors. TCRdb keeps only in-frame clones here, not all; method: immunoSEQ multiplex PCR. The sample carries tens of thousands of clones, 95% recorded once. Sequencing was carried out using PBMCs. The origin of the receptors is a young woman in good health and CMV-seronegative.

The chain joins TRBV18 to TRBJ1-6; 8 bases match TRBD1. CDR1 and CDR2 (germline): KGHSH, LQKENI. V gave up 4 bases and J gave up 11 bases; unmatched junction bases: 16. The CDR3 is 17 residues long. Here the CDR3 reads CASSRGVRQGPATPLHF. CDR3 DNA: TGTGCCAGCTCACGGGGGGTTCGACAGGGGCCCGCTACACCCCTCCACTTT.

This chain uses TRBV5-1 with TRBJ2-3, with 8 bases aligning to TRBD1. This CDR3 is 15 amino acids long. V shed 2 bases and J 6 bases; nucleotides not matched to a gene: 8. Germline assignment: CDR1 SGHRS and CDR2 YFSETQ. CDR3 DNA sequence: TGCGCCAGCAGCTTTGGACAGGGAAGGGTTGATACGCAGTATTTT. This gives the protein CASSFGQGRVDTQYF.

The rearrangement links TRBV30 to TRBJ2-3; possibly TRBD2 for D (6 bases). Trimming shortened V by 4 bases and J by 2 bases, and 16 bases separated the two germline ends. The CDR3 length is 15 residues. Germline loops: CDR1 GTSNPN, CDR2 SVGIG (reference sequence). In nucleotides, the CDR3 is TGTGCCTGGACAGGAGGACGGGAGTACACAGATACGCAGTATTTT. Translated, it gives CAWTGGREYTDTQYF.

The chain has TRBV13 and TRBJ2-1; 10 bases fit TRBD2. There are 15 residues in the CDR3. The junction had 11 bases not matched to a gene; V was cut back by 5 bases and J by 10 bases. The germline V gene has CDR1 PRHDT and CDR2 FYEKMQ (reference sequence). The CDR3 bases are TGTGCCAGCAGCCTCGGAGCGGGAGGGCCGGGGGAGCAGTTCTTC. Its translation is CASSLGAGGPGEQFF. Complete variable domain (other parts from reference TRBV13 and TRBJ2-1): AAGVIQSPRHLIKEKRETATLKCYPIPRHDTVYWYQQGPGQDPQFLISFYEKMQSDKGSIPDRFSAQQFSDYHSELNMSSLELGDSALYFCASSLGAGGPGEQFFGPGTRLTVL.

This rearrangement joins TRBV28 to TRBJ1-2; D unresolved. Trimming left V 3 bases short and J 5 bases short, with 13 bases between. Germline values: CDR1 MDHEN, CDR2 SYDVKM. The CDR3 is made up of 14 amino acids. The CDR3 spells CASSLRPDLYGYTF. In DNA, the CDR3 is TGTGCCAGCAGTTTGAGGCCAGACCTATATGGCTACACCTTC.

The chain combines TRBV9 with TRBJ2-5, with D perhaps matching TRBD2 (5 bases). The CDR3 extends over 16 amino acids. The V end lost 4 bases, the J end lost 5 bases, and 21 bases lay between the germline ends. The germline V gene has CDR1 SGDLS and CDR2 YYNGEE. The CDR3: CASSPHVRGYRETQYF. The CDR3 region has the DNA TGTGCCAGCAGCCCCCATGTCCGGGGTTATCGGGAGACCCAGTACTTC.

The V call is TRBV27, the J call TRBJ2-7, with 8 nucleotides matching TRBD2. This CDR3 region has 16 residues. The junction had 9 bases not matched to a gene; V was cut back by 0 bases and J by 5 bases. Germline V lookup: CDR1 MNHEY, CDR2 SMNVEV (reference sequence). In DNA form, the CDR3 reads TGTGCCAGCAGTTTATCCGGGGGGGGGCCTCCCGACGAGCAGTACTTC. Encoded protein: CASSLSGGGPPDEQYF.

This chain connects TRBV28 to TRBJ2-5, with 10 bases lining up with TRBD1. The CDR3 totals 17 residues. From germline, CDR1 is MDHEN and CDR2 SYDVKM. Trimming cost V 6 bases and J 4 bases; bases outside gene matches: 14. As DNA, the CDR3 is TGTGCCAGCAGACGAGGGACAGGGGATTACTGGGGAGAGACCCAGTACTTC. This encodes CASRRGTGDYWGETQYF.

The chain combines TRBV6-5 with TRBJ2-5; tentative D call: TRBD1 (5 bases). The V gene lost 4 bases and the J gene lost 1 base, with 10 bases spanning the gap. The CDR3 has 14 residues. The germline V gene encodes CDR1 MNHEY and CDR2 SVGAGI. The CDR3 DNA sequence: TGTGCCAGCAGTTTTACAGGTCCCCAAGAGACCCAGTACTTC. Translation: CASSFTGPQETQYF.

The chain joins TRBV2 to TRBJ2-7; TRBD1 is a possible D gene (5 bases). CDR3 size: 15 residues. Germline CDR1 SNHLY, CDR2 FYNNEI. The V end lost 6 bases, the J end lost 2 bases, and 17 bases lay between the germline ends. The CDR3 nucleotides read TGTGCCAGCAGGGACCGGACACGGGCTACCTACGAGCAGTACTTC. This gives the protein CASRDRTRATYEQYF.

The chain recombines TRBV29-1 with TRBJ2-7; 9 bases map to TRBD1. Trimming at V came to 7 bases and at J to 5 bases, leaving 9 bases not matched to a gene. Per the germline V gene, CDR1 is SQVTM and CDR2 is ANQGSEA. The CDR3 loop spans 13 amino acids. The CDR3 sequence: CSATGTGTHEQYF. The CDR3 region has the DNA TGCAGCGCGACTGGGACAGGGACCCACGAGCAGTACTTC.

This sequence joins TRBV6-6 and TRBJ1-3; no firm D call. The V gene lost 10 bases and the J gene lost 0 bases, with 13 bases spanning the gap. The CDR3 has 14 residues. Germline V lookup: CDR1 MNHNY, CDR2 SVGAGI (reference sequence). The CDR3, as DNA: TGTGCCATCCGGCAGGCAAGCTCTGGAAACACCATATATTTT. This codes for CAIRQASSGNTIYF.

This chain uses TRBV29-1 with TRBJ2-5; 8 bases agree with TRBD1. The length of the CDR3 is 17 residues. J lost 3 bases, V lost 3 bases, and 15 bases had no gene match. The germline V gene encodes CDR1 SQVTM and CDR2 ANQGSEA. In DNA, the CDR3 is TGCAGCGTTGATGGTTTTTGGAAGGACAGGGTAAAAGAGACCCAGTACTTC. It encodes CSVDGFWKDRVKETQYF.

The chain couples TRBV6-5 to TRBJ2-7; 10 positions agree with TRBD1. Per the germline V gene, CDR1 is MNHEY and CDR2 is SVGAGI. The CDR3 consists of 16 residues. V was pared by 2 bases and J by 4 bases, with 8 bases of the junction left unmatched. The CDR3 DNA follows: TGTGCCAGCAGTTACACCGGGACAGGGGCGACGTACGAGCAGTACTTC. Its translation is CASSYTGTGATYEQYF.

The J gene is TRBJ1-1, the V gene TRBV4-3; the D is unclear. V lost 0 bases, J lost 1 base, and 12 bases lay in between. The CDR3 runs 16 residues. CDR1 is LGHNA and CDR2 is YSLEER in the germline V gene. This CDR3 reads CASSQEPRTRNTEAFF. The CDR3 region has the DNA TGCGCCAGCAGCCAAGAACCCCGCACGCGGAACACTGAAGCTTTCTTT.

V and J are TRBV5-1 and TRBJ1-1; D gene uncertain. From germline, CDR1 is SGHRS and CDR2 YFSETQ. The CDR3 length is 15 residues. The V and J ends lost 0 bases and 1 base respectively, with 10 bases between them. The CDR3 DNA follows: TGCGCCAGCAGCTTGGTAGTCGGGGAGAACACTGAAGCTTTCTTT. It is translated as CASSLVVGENTEAFF.

The rearrangement uses TRBV15 and TRBJ1-3, with TRBD1 matching 7 bases. CDR3 length: 16 amino acids. The V segment lost 3 bases and the J segment 8 bases; nucleotides outside the gene matches: 13. Germline V gene sequence: CDR1 LNHNV, CDR2 YYDKDF (reference sequence). The CDR3: CATSRTRGRGTYTIYF. The CDR3 nucleotides are TGTGCCACCAGCAGGACTCGAGGCAGGGGGACTTACACCATATATTTT.

The chain has TRBV6-5 and TRBJ1-2; D remains ambiguous. The V gene lost 6 bases and the J gene lost 4 bases, with 9 bases spanning the gap. CDR1 MNHEY and CDR2 SVGAGI come from the germline V gene. This CDR3 has 12 amino acids. Here the CDR3 DNA reads TGTGCCAGCAGGGAGGGCTCCTATGGCTACACCTTC. It encodes CASREGSYGYTF.

This chain joins TRBV6-5 and TRBJ1-2; no clear D. The germline V gene encodes CDR1 MNHEY and CDR2 SVGAGI. CDR3 size: 13 residues. V was trimmed by 6 bases and J by 8 bases, leaving 16 bases between them. DNA of the CDR3: TGTGCCAGCAGATCCAGCTTAACGGGGGGCTACACCTTC. Its protein product is CASRSSLTGGYTF.

The genes are TRBV27 and TRBJ2-7; 10 nucleotides line up with TRBD1. This CDR3 has 15 residues. Germline V gene sequence: CDR1 MNHEY, CDR2 SMNVEV (reference sequence). The V gene end was trimmed by 6 bases and the J gene end by 5 bases; junction bases not matched to a gene: 10. DNA for the CDR3: TGTGCCAGCAGACCGGACCGGGACAGGGGCCACGAGCAGTACTTC. This encodes CASRPDRDRGHEQYF.